The rows below give T cell receptor beta chains drawn from one sample of a study of blood T cell repertoires in COVID-19. Only in-frame clones appear in the TCRdb table, and some are missing; sequencing was by immunoSEQ multiplex PCR. The repertoire holds 240,000 or so clones, with about 81% as singletons. The specimen was peripheral blood. The receptors originated from an older woman with active or convalescent COVID-19. CDR3s include the opening cysteine and the closing phenylalanine or tryptophan. A D gene is named only where the DNA matches it firmly. Rows give clone size only sometimes, using once, few, many, or a class for an expanded clone.

D gene,clone size,V gene,J gene,CDR3 protein,CDR3 DNA
NA,NA,TRBV5-4,TRBJ1-5,CASSQTRWQPQHF,TGTGCCAGCAGTCAGACGCGGTGGCAGCCCCAGCATTTT
NA,NA,TRBV6-2/TRBV6-3,TRBJ2-1,CASSYHGPQYYNEQFF,TGTGCCAGCAGTTACCATGGTCCCCAGTACTACAATGAGCAGTTCTTC
NA,NA,TRBV6-2/TRBV6-3,TRBJ1-4,CASSPGSTNEKLFF,TGTGCCAGCAGTCCAGGGTCAACTAATGAAAAACTGTTTTTT
NA,NA,TRBV18,TRBJ2-5,CASSPPAQETQYF,TGTGCCAGCTCACCACCGGCCCAGGAGACCCAGTACTTC
NA,NA,TRBV30,TRBJ1-4,CAWSAGLTEKLFF,TGTGCCTGGAGTGCCGGACTTACTGAAAAACTGTTTTTT
NA,NA,TRBV11-2,TRBJ2-2,CASSPQTGELFF,TGTGCCAGCAGCCCCCAGACCGGGGAGCTGTTTTTT
NA,few,TRBV7-3,TRBJ2-7,CASSPGAGASYEQYF,TGTGCCAGCAGCCCTGGGGCGGGGGCCTCCTACGAGCAGTACTTC
TRBD2,NA,TRBV9,TRBJ2-7,CASSVGWSGGAHEQYF,TGTGCCAGCAGCGTAGGATGGAGCGGGGGGGCTCACGAGCAGTACTTC
NA,NA,TRBV29-1,TRBJ1-4,CSVTGATNEKLFF,TGCAGCGTGACAGGAGCAACTAATGAAAAACTGTTTTTT
NA,once,TRBV3-1/TRBV3-2,TRBJ2-7,CASSLSTSYEQYF,TGTGCCAGCAGCCTTAGTACCTCCTACGAGCAGTACTTC
NA,NA,TRBV13,TRBJ1-2,CASSSPDSTRWNYGYTF,TGTGCCAGCAGCTCCCCCGACAGTACTCGCTGGAACTATGGCTACACCTTC
NA,NA,TRBV7-8,TRBJ1-5,CASSLGGRQPQHF,TGTGCCAGCAGCTTAGGTGGCAGACAGCCCCAGCATTTT
NA,NA,TRBV7-9,TRBJ1-5,CASSGQHQPQHF,TGTGCCAGCAGCGGACAACATCAGCCCCAGCATTTT
TRBD1,NA,TRBV23-1,TRBJ2-7,CASNPRTGGYEQYF,TGCGCCAGCAATCCTAGGACAGGGGGCTACGAGCAGTACTTC
TRBD1,few,TRBV5-6,TRBJ1-6,CASSPGQGKGSPLHF,TGTGCCAGCAGCCCGGGACAGGGAAAAGGATCACCCCTCCACTTT
TRBD2,NA,TRBV2,TRBJ2-3,CASKGRGASDTQYF,TGTGCCAGCAAAGGGCGGGGGGCCTCAGATACGCAGTATTTT
TRBD2,NA,TRBV11-2,TRBJ2-2,CASSLGSQRGGLATGELFF,TGTGCCAGCAGCTTAGGGAGTCAGCGGGGGGGCCTGGCCACCGGGGAGCTGTTTTTT
TRBD1,NA,TRBV6-2/TRBV6-3,TRBJ2-1,CASSDRTGGTDEQFF,TGTGCCAGCAGTGACAGGACAGGGGGCACGGATGAGCAGTTCTTC
TRBD2,NA,TRBV30,TRBJ2-3,CAWSGGSGGADTQYF,TGTGCCTGGAGTGGCGGTAGCGGGGGGGCAGATACGCAGTATTTT
NA,NA,TRBV7-3,TRBJ2-3,CASSLEGVRGPATQYF,TGTGCCAGCAGCTTAGAAGGGGTCAGGGGACCGGCTACGCAGTATTTT
TRBD1,NA,TRBV3-1/TRBV3-2,TRBJ1-2,CASSPLQGARGYTF,TGTGCCAGCAGCCCCCTACAGGGGGCGAGGGGCTACACCTTC
TRBD1,NA,TRBV19,TRBJ1-2,CASSWTGANNYGYTF,TGTGCCAGTAGTTGGACAGGGGCGAATAACTATGGCTACACCTTC
NA,NA,TRBV3-1/TRBV3-2,TRBJ1-2,CASSPLNSYGYTF,TGTGCCAGCAGTCCCTTGAACTCTTATGGCTACACCTTC
NA,NA,TRBV6-5,TRBJ1-5,CASTDRRGQPQHF,TGTGCCAGCACCGACAGAAGGGGTCAGCCCCAGCATTTT
TRBD1,NA,TRBV19,TRBJ1-2,CASSPPGTAGFVPTF,TGTGCCAGTAGTCCACCCGGGACAGCTGGGTTCGTGCCCACCTTC
TRBD2,NA,TRBV7-2,TRBJ2-1,CASSLGLGVYNEQFF,TGTGCCAGCAGCTTGGGACTAGGGGTCTACAATGAGCAGTTCTTC
NA,NA,TRBV15,TRBJ1-4,CATSFGGGWNEKLFF,TGTGCCACCAGCTTTGGGGGGGGATGGAATGAAAAACTGTTTTTT
TRBD1,few,TRBV25-1,TRBJ1-4,CASRERTGAEKLFF,TGTGCCAGCAGGGAGAGGACAGGGGCTGAAAAACTGTTTTTT
TRBD2,NA,TRBV6-5,TRBJ2-3,CASSPGRSPDTQYF,TGTGCCAGCAGCCCCGGGAGGTCACCAGATACGCAGTATTTT
NA,NA,TRBV19,TRBJ1-1,CASSLHREGAFF,TGTGCCAGTAGTCTCCACAGGGAGGGAGCTTTCTTT
TRBD2,NA,TRBV3-1/TRBV3-2,TRBJ2-2,CASSLGLAGAENTGELFF,TGTGCCAGCAGCCTGGGACTAGCGGGGGCCGAGAACACCGGGGAGCTGTTTTTT
TRBD2,NA,TRBV7-3,TRBJ2-1,CASSLTGVGLASSSYNEQFF,TGTGCCAGCAGCTTAACAGGGGTGGGACTAGCATCGAGCTCCTACAATGAGCAGTTCTTC
NA,NA,TRBV4-3,TRBJ2-1,CASSQETDNEQFF,TGCGCCAGCAGCCAAGAAACTGACAATGAGCAGTTCTTC
TRBD2,NA,TRBV27,TRBJ2-1,CASSLLRGAIEQFF,TGTGCCAGCAGTTTATTGCGGGGGGCCATTGAGCAGTTCTTC
NA,NA,TRBV28,TRBJ1-5,CASGGGVGQPQHF,TGTGCCAGCGGCGGAGGGGTGGGCCAGCCCCAGCATTTT
TRBD1,NA,TRBV7-9,TRBJ1-2,CASRKQGNYGYTF,TGTGCCAGCAGAAAACAGGGGAACTATGGCTACACCTTC
TRBD2,NA,TRBV2,TRBJ2-3,CASNPGLAGGADTQYF,TGTGCCAGCAATCCCGGACTAGCGGGGGGAGCAGATACGCAGTATTTT
TRBD1,NA,TRBV5-5,TRBJ1-2,CASSLNRGGDGYTF,TGTGCCAGCAGCTTGAACAGGGGAGGTGATGGCTACACCTTC
TRBD1,NA,TRBV6-6,TRBJ1-6,CASKGDRVVSPLHF,TGTGCCAGCAAGGGAGACAGGGTCGTCTCACCCCTCCACTTT
TRBD1,NA,TRBV7-9,TRBJ1-1,CASSLWTGIMNTEAFF,TGTGCCAGCAGCTTATGGACAGGGATCATGAACACTGAAGCTTTCTTT
TRBD1,NA,TRBV5-4,TRBJ2-3,CASSFGRQGGTDTQYF,TGTGCCAGCAGCTTTGGTAGACAGGGGGGCACAGATACGCAGTATTTT
TRBD2,NA,TRBV29-1,TRBJ2-7,CSVVGIAGVRAYEQYF,TGCAGCGTTGTAGGGATAGCGGGGGTACGCGCCTACGAGCAGTACTTC
NA,NA,TRBV7-9,TRBJ1-1,CASSTDGNTEAFF,TGTGCCAGCAGCACAGACGGGAACACTGAAGCTTTCTTT
NA,once,TRBV6-5,TRBJ1-1,CASRQGSGADTEAFF,TGTGCCAGCAGACAGGGAAGTGGTGCGGACACTGAAGCTTTCTTT
NA,many,TRBV18,TRBJ2-7,CASSPETVYEQYF,TGTGCCAGCTCACCGGAGACCGTGTACGAGCAGTACTTC
NA,NA,TRBV4-1,TRBJ1-1,CASMGPGRGTEAFF,TGCGCCAGCATGGGACCCGGCAGGGGCACTGAAGCTTTCTTT
TRBD2,NA,TRBV13,TRBJ2-2,CASSDPQRGRTGELFF,TGTGCCAGCAGCGATCCCCAGCGGGGGCGGACCGGGGAGCTGTTTTTT
NA,NA,TRBV27,TRBJ1-6,CASSLSTGGYNSPLHF,TGTGCCAGCAGCCTCTCCACAGGTGGCTATAATTCACCCCTCCACTTT
NA,NA,TRBV7-9,TRBJ1-1,CASSSRSTEAFF,TGTGCCAGCAGCTCTCGGAGCACTGAAGCTTTCTTT
TRBD2,NA,TRBV6-5,TRBJ2-7,CASSYSGGAGYEQYF,TGTGCCAGCAGTTACTCCGGGGGGGCCGGGTACGAGCAGTACTTC
TRBD1,NA,TRBV10-3,TRBJ1-1,CAISESGQVSEAFF,TGTGCCATCAGTGAGTCGGGACAGGTCTCTGAAGCTTTCTTT